Listed below are T cell receptor beta chains from one sample, sequenced in a study of CD8+CD57+ T cells in acquired aplastic anemia. TCRdb reanalysed the reads using MiXCR and keeps one entry per CDR3 protein. The table lists hundreds of thousands of distinct CDR3 sequences, less than 35% of them singletons. The specimen was sorted CD4+, CD8+, or CD8+CD57+ T cells (not recorded which) from PBMCs. These receptors were collected from a human donor with aplastic anemia. Both conserved end residues are trimmed from each CDR3.

j_gene: TRBJ2-7
v_gene: TRBV19
CDR3aa: ASSPRGLNSYEQY

j_gene: TRBJ1-1
v_gene: TRBV7-9
CDR3aa: ASTILPQLGTEAF

j_gene: TRBJ2-7
v_gene: TRBV7-3
CDR3aa: ASSSGGEQY

j_gene: TRBJ1-2
v_gene: TRBV20-1
CDR3aa: SAREPTGHGYT

j_gene: TRBJ1-4
v_gene: TRBV15
CDR3aa: ATSRDLNQELF

j_gene: TRBJ1-6
v_gene: TRBV7-2
CDR3aa: ASSLAGQGIENSPLH

j_gene: TRBJ2-6
v_gene: TRBV11-2
CDR3aa: ASSSSAWGFPGGANVLT

j_gene: TRBJ1-6
v_gene: TRBV30
CDR3aa: AWSADSRASPLH

j_gene: TRBJ2-5
v_gene: TRBV19
CDR3aa: ATSSVPGETQY

j_gene: TRBJ1-1
v_gene: TRBV20-1
CDR3aa: SARDPIPGL

j_gene: TRBJ2-3
v_gene: TRBV6-4
CDR3aa: ASSAGDTQY